Presented here are 17 T cell receptor beta chains from one specimen sequenced in a study of blood T cell repertoires in COVID-19 (dated by TCRdb to the early 2020s). Libraries came from the immunoSEQ multiplex PCR assay. Drawn from immuneACCESS, this table holds only the in-frame rearrangements with V and J called that TCRdb kept. Clones are partly lost; checked studies trace under half to an unresolved V gene and leave the rest unexplained. The sample includes 250,000 or so clones, with roughly 85% observed a single time. The top ten clonotypes cover about 3% of the sample. Sequencing used peripheral blood. The receptors originated from a man between 18 and 35 years old with active or convalescent COVID-19.

This clone was counted once. The CDR3 DNA reads TGTGCCAGCAGCTTAGCTGAGGGATTAAACACTGAAGCTTTCTTT. Protein product: CASSLAEGLNTEAFF. The chain links TRBV7-9 to TRBJ1-1; no definite D call. The CDR3 has 15 residues. V shed 0 bases and J shed 2 bases, with 10 bases lying between them. CDR1 is SEHNR, CDR2 FQNEAQ, per germline (reference sequence).

As to this clone: Other DNA sequences in this specimen translate into the identical CDR3. The genes are TRBV27 and TRBJ2-2, with D possibly TRBD2 on 5 matching bases. The CDR3 is 12 amino acids. V was trimmed by 3 bases and J by 6 bases, leaving 5 bases between them. Germline V CDR1 and CDR2: MNHEY, SMNVEV (reference sequence). Here the CDR3 reads CASSLRAGELFF. CDR3 coding DNA: TGTGCCAGCAGTTTGAGGGCCGGGGAGCTGTTTTTT.

V usage is TRBV11-2 and J usage is TRBJ1-6; D uncertain. The CDR3 has 14 residues. Germline V gene data show CDR1 as SGHAT and CDR2 as FQNNGV. The germline V and J ends were trimmed by 3 bases and 9 bases, with 12 bases remaining between them. CDR3 sequence: CASSFPSVTSPLHF. The CDR3 nucleotides read TGTGCCAGCAGCTTTCCGTCAGTAACTTCACCCCTCCACTTT.

The V call is TRBV4-1, the J call TRBJ2-7; D might be TRBD1 (6 bases). V gave up 1 base and J gave up 4 bases, with 20 bases separating them. Germline V CDR1 and CDR2: MGHRA, YSYEKL. The CDR3 runs to 17 residues. The CDR3 DNA is TGCGCCAGCAGCCAAGCATTCACCACCGGGACACCTTACGAGCAGTACTTC. Translating gives CASSQAFTTGTPYEQYF.

This chain uses TRBV28 with TRBJ1-5; D remains unclear. V gave up 1 base and J gave up 2 bases, with 6 bases separating them. The CDR3 totals 14 residues. From germline, CDR1 is MDHEN and CDR2 SYDVKM. The CDR3 sequence: CASSLSRGNQPQHF. As DNA, the CDR3 is TGTGCCAGCAGTTTATCTCGGGGCAATCAGCCCCAGCATTTT.

This clone was seen a single time. The gene calls are TRBV6-5 and TRBJ1-1, with TRBD1 matching over 7 bases. CDR1 and CDR2 (germline): MNHEY, SVGAGI. This CDR3 has 15 residues. Germline trimming cut 6 bases from V and 4 bases from J; bases unmatched to any gene: 11. As DNA, the CDR3 is TGTGCCAGCAGCCCGTCTCAGGGGGTGGGCACTGAAGCTTTCTTT. As protein: CASSPSQGVGTEAFF.

The chain joins TRBV10-1 to TRBJ1-1; 9 bases are a match to TRBD1. Germline CDR1 reads WNHNN; CDR2 reads SYGVQD (reference sequence). Unmatched junction bases numbered 16, after V lost 7 bases and J lost 7 bases. This CDR3 region has 16 residues. The DNA for the CDR3 is TGCGCCAGCAAGCCCGGACAGGGGACGTTGCTCGGTGAAGCTTTCTTT. Translated, it gives CASKPGQGTLLGEAFF.

This chain links TRBV15 with TRBJ1-1; D gene ambiguous. V shed 0 bases and J shed 8 bases, with 16 bases lying between them. The germline V gene has CDR1 LNHNV and CDR2 YYDKDF (reference sequence). The CDR3 has 15 amino acids. CDR3 bases: TGTGCCACCAGCAGAGATCGCTATCCGTCCGGGGAAGCTTTCTTT. It is translated as CATSRDRYPSGEAFF.

The chain carries TRBV5-5 and TRBJ2-5; D gene unclear. The CDR3 has 11 amino acids. The germline V gene encodes CDR1 SGHKS and CDR2 YYEKEE (reference sequence). With 1 base removed from V and 5 bases from J, the gap between germline ends came to 3 bases. The CDR3 spells CASSLYETQYF. The CDR3 DNA is TGTGCCAGCAGCTTGTATGAGACCCAGTACTTC.

This rearrangement joins TRBV28 to TRBJ1-1; no definite D call. CDR1 is MDHEN and CDR2 is SYDVKM in the germline V gene. The germline V and J ends were trimmed by 8 bases and 1 base, with 5 bases remaining between them. The CDR3 covers 11 residues. CDR3 nucleotide sequence: TGTGCCAGCTATCGGAACACTGAAGCTTTCTTT. Protein: CASYRNTEAFF.

The V call is TRBV28, the J call TRBJ2-1, with 8 bases aligning to TRBD2. The CDR3 length is 13 residues. Trimming at V came to 7 bases and at J to 7 bases, leaving 6 bases not matched to a gene. Germline CDR1 is MDHEN and CDR2 is SYDVKM. The CDR3 protein is CASKSGSRNEQFF. For the CDR3, the DNA is TGTGCCAGCAAGAGCGGGAGTCGAAATGAGCAGTTCTTC.

V is TRBV10-3 and J is TRBJ1-2; tentative D call: TRBD1 (6 bases). The CDR3 length is 15 residues. V gave up 3 bases and J gave up 8 bases, with 19 bases separating them. The V gene's germline CDR1 is ENHRY and CDR2 SYGVKD. The CDR3, as DNA: TGTGCCATCAGTGAAACCTTCGAGGGGGTAGGGGGCTACACCTTC. It encodes CAISETFEGVGGYTF.

The rearrangement links TRBV5-4 to TRBJ2-7; the match to TRBD2 covers 10 bases. Germline loops: CDR1 SGHNT, CDR2 YYREEE (reference sequence). Unmatched junction bases numbered 2, after V lost 2 bases and J lost 3 bases. The CDR3 spans 14 residues. Here the CDR3 reads CASSFTSGDYEQYF. The CDR3 coding sequence is TGTGCCAGCAGCTTCACTAGCGGGGACTACGAGCAGTACTTC.

This rearrangement joins TRBV6-4 to TRBJ2-1; 7 nucleotides match TRBD2. The CDR3 covers 15 residues. V gave up 6 bases and J gave up 2 bases; unmatched junction bases: 7. Germline V gives CDR1 MRHNA, CDR2 SNTAGT. The CDR3 DNA follows: TGTGCCAGCAGGAGGAGCGGGATCACCTACAATGAGCAGTTCTTC. Translated, it gives CASRRSGITYNEQFF.

This chain connects TRBV6-2 or TRBV6-3 to TRBJ1-5; 7 bases line up with TRBD1. Germline V lookup: CDR1 MNHEY, CDR2 SVGEGT. The CDR3 contains 14 residues. Trimming removed 5 bases from V and 7 bases from J; junction bases left unmatched: 8. This CDR3 is CASSRQGLGQPQHF. In nucleotides, the CDR3 is TGTGCCAGCAGTCGACAGGGATTAGGACAGCCCCAGCATTTT.

V gene TRBV28 combines with J gene TRBJ1-6, with TRBD1 matching over 8 bases. CDR3 length: 15 amino acids. Per the germline V gene, CDR1 is MDHEN and CDR2 is SYDVKM. V was clipped by 5 bases and J by 10 bases; unmatched bases: 10. The CDR3 loop reads CASSPIQGGWSPLHF. DNA for the CDR3: TGTGCCAGCAGTCCCATACAGGGGGGTTGGTCACCCCTCCACTTT.

The chain combines TRBV5-6 with TRBJ2-3; D possibly corresponds to TRBD2 (7 bases). The CDR3 has 16 amino acids. Looked up from germline, CDR1 is SGHDT and CDR2 is YYEEEE. The ends were cut back, 0 bases at V and 6 bases at J, with 17 bases in the middle. DNA of the CDR3: TGTGCCAGCAGCTTGGATGCGGGGGCCCCGGGGGATACGCAGTATTTT. It codes for CASSLDAGAPGDTQYF.